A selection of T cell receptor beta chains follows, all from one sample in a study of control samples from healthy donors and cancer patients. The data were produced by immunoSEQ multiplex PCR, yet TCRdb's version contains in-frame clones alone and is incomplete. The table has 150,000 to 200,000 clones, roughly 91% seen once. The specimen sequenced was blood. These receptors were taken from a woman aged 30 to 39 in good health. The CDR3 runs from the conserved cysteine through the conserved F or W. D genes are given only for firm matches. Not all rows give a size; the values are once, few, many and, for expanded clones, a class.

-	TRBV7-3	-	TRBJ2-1	CASSPGPHNEQFF	TGTGCCAGCAGCCCCGGACCGCACAATGAGCAGTTCTTC
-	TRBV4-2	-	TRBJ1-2	CASSQDGGAGNYGYTF	TGTGCCAGCAGCCAAGATGGGGGGGCGGGCAACTATGGCTACACCTTC
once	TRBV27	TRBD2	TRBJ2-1	CASSERLALEQFF	TGTGCCAGCAGTGAGCGACTAGCGCTTGAGCAGTTCTTC
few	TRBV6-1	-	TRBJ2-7	CASSDNSEVYEQYF	TGTGCCAGCAGTGATAACAGCGAGGTATACGAGCAGTACTTC
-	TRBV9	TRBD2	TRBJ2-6	CASSVAVLAGVSGANVLTF	TGTGCCAGCAGCGTAGCAGTACTAGCGGGAGTCTCTGGGGCCAACGTCCTGACTTTC
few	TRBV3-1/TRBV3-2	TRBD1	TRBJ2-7	CASSRAGGYEQYF	TGTGCCAGCAGCCGCGCAGGGGGCTACGAGCAGTACTTC
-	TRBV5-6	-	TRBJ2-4	CASSQGRKNIQYF	TGTGCCAGCAGCCAGGGGCGGAAAAACATTCAGTACTTC
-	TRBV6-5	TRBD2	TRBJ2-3	CASNRGDVADTQYF	TGTGCCAGCAACCGGGGGGATGTGGCAGATACGCAGTATTTT
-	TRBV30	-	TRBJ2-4	CAWSVMRGAKNIQYF	TGTGCCTGGAGTGTAATGCGGGGAGCCAAAAACATTCAGTACTTC
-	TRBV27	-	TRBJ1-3	CASGVPSGNTIYF	TGTGCCAGTGGGGTCCCCTCTGGAAACACCATATATTTT
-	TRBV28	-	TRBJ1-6	CASSLLDNSPLHF	TGTGCCAGCAGTTTATTAGATAATTCACCCCTCCACTTT
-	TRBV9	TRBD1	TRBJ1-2	CASSTGGYGYTF	TGTGCCAGCAGCACAGGGGGGTATGGCTACACCTTC
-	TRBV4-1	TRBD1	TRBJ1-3	CASSPGQGLSGNTIYF	TGCGCCAGCAGCCCCGGACAGGGCCTCTCTGGAAACACCATATATTTT
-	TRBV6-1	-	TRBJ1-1	CASSEAWTAEAFF	TGTGCCAGCAGTGAAGCTTGGACAGCTGAAGCTTTCTTT
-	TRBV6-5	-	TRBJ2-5	CASRLGGDQETQYF	TGTGCCAGCAGGTTAGGGGGGGACCAAGAGACCCAGTACTTC
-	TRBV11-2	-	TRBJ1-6	CASSLVHREKSPLHF	TGTGCCAGCAGCTTAGTTCACAGGGAAAAATCACCCCTCCACTTT
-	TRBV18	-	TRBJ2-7	CASSPAGIHEQYF	TGTGCCAGCTCACCGGCAGGTATACACGAGCAGTACTTC
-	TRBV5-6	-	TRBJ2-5	CASSLAIAWETQYF	TGTGCCAGCAGCTTGGCAATAGCTTGGGAGACCCAGTACTTC
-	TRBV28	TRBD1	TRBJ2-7	CASSSPGTGGLYEQYF	TGTGCCAGCAGTTCCCCCGGGACAGGGGGCTTATACGAGCAGTACTTC
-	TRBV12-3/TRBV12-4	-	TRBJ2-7	CASAQGSEQYF	TGTGCCAGCGCACAGGGTTCTGAGCAGTACTTC
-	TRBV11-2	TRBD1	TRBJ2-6	CASSPTETGGFGANVLTF	TGTGCCAGCAGCCCCACCGAGACAGGGGGCTTTGGGGCCAACGTCCTGACTTTC
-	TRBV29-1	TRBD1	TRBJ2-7	CSAGQGAYEQYF	TGCAGCGCGGGTCAGGGGGCCTACGAGCAGTACTTC
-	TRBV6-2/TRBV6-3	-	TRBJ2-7	CASSYQGWDEQYF	TGTGCCAGCAGTTACCAGGGATGGGACGAGCAGTACTTC
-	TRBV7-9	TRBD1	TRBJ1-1	CASSRTGGRVNTEAFF	TGTGCCAGCAGCCGGACAGGGGGGCGGGTGAACACTGAAGCTTTCTTT
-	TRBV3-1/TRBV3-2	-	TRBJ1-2	CASSQERGNYGYTF	TGTGCCAGCAGCCAAGAGCGGGGTAACTATGGCTACACCTTC
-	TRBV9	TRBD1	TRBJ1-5	CASSVGGQTHQPQHF	TGTGCCAGCAGCGTAGGGGGACAGACCCATCAGCCCCAGCATTTT
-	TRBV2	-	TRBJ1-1	CASSGEMGTEAFF	TGTGCCAGCAGTGGGGAGATGGGGACTGAAGCTTTCTTT
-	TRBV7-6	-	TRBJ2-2	CASSLVPTGELFF	TGTGCCAGCAGCTTAGTTCCGACCGGGGAGCTGTTTTTT
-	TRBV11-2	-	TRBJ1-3	CASSFLRDGNTIYF	TGTGCCAGCAGCTTTCTCAGGGACGGAAACACCATATATTTT
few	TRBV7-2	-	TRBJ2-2	CASSLGWNTGELFF	TGTGCCAGCAGCTTAGGCTGGAACACCGGGGAGCTGTTTTTT
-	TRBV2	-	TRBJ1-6	CASRISSYNSPLHF	TGTGCTTCCCGGATTAGCTCCTATAATTCACCCCTCCACTTT
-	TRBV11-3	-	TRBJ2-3	CASSLDGSPTTDTQYF	TGTGCCAGCAGCTTAGATGGATCGCCCACCACAGATACGCAGTATTTT
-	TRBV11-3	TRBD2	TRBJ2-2	CASSQGLAGTNTGELFF	TGTGCCAGCAGCCAGGGACTAGCGGGGACTAACACCGGGGAGCTGTTTTTT
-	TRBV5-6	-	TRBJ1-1	CASSLVGPNTEAFF	TGTGCCAGCAGCTTGGTGGGCCCTAACACTGAAGCTTTCTTT
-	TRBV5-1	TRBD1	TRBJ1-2	CASSGTGGNYGYTF	TGCGCCAGCAGCGGGACAGGGGGGAACTATGGCTACACCTTC
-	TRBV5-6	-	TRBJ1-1	CASSFSTEAFF	TGTGCCAGCAGCTTTAGCACTGAAGCTTTCTTT
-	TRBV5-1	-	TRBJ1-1	CASSLEANTEAFF	TGCGCCAGCAGCTTGGAAGCGAACACTGAAGCTTTCTTT
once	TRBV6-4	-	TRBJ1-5	CASSAQANQPQHF	TGTGCCAGCAGTGCTCAGGCCAATCAGCCCCAGCATTTT
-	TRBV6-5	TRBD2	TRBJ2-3	CASRDSGGAPDTQYF	TGTGCCAGCAGAGATAGCGGGGGGGCCCCAGATACGCAGTATTTT
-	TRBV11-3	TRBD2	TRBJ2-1	CASSEGLAGGPEQFF	TGTGCCAGCAGCGAAGGACTAGCGGGGGGGCCTGAGCAGTTCTTC
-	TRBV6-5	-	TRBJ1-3	CASSYGRSSGNTIYF	TGTGCCAGCAGTTACGGTCGCAGCTCTGGAAACACCATATATTTT
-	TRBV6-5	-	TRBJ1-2	CASRFQGNYGYTF	TGTGCCAGCAGGTTCCAGGGGAACTATGGCTACACCTTC
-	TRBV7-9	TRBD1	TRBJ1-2	CASSSTGGKNYGYTF	TGTGCCAGCAGCTCGACAGGGGGCAAAAACTATGGCTACACCTTC
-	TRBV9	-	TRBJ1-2	CASSVGGGTYGYTF	TGTGCCAGCAGCGTAGGGGGAGGGACCTATGGCTACACCTTC
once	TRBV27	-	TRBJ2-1	CASSSSTGSNEQFF	-
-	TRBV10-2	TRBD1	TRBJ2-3	CASSVTGGTDTQYF	TGCGCCAGCAGTGTAACAGGGGGCACAGATACGCAGTATTTT
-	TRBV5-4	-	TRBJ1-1	CASSSSGENTEAFF	TGTGCCAGCAGCAGCAGTGGGGAGAACACTGAAGCTTTCTTT
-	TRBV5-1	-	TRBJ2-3	CASSLGLAASTDTQYF	TGCGCCAGCAGCTTGGGTTTAGCGGCCTCCACAGATACGCAGTATTTT
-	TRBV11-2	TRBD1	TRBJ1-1	CASSPGQGNTEAFF	TGTGCCAGCAGCCCTGGACAGGGGAACACTGAAGCTTTCTTT
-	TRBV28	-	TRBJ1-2	CASSFGFYGYTF	TGTGCCAGCAGTTTCGGGTTTTATGGCTACACCTTC
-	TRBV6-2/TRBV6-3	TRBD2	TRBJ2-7	CASSRTSGGYEQYF	TGTGCCAGCAGCCGGACTAGCGGGGGCTACGAGCAGTACTTC
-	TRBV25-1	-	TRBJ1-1	CASSGLTTAGAFF	TGTGCCAGCAGTGGCCTTACGACAGCAGGAGCTTTCTTT
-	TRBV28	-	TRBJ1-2	CASSRDYGYTF	TGTGCCAGCAGTCGGGACTATGGCTACACCTTC
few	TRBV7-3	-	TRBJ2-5	CASSLSHKETQYF	TGTGCCAGCAGCTTAAGTCATAAAGAGACCCAGTACTTC
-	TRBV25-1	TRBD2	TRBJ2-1	CASSEGGDRSYNEQFF	TGTGCCAGCAGTGAAGGGGGGGACCGCTCCTACAATGAGCAGTTCTTC
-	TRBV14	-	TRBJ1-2	CASSQGYYGYTF	TGTGCCAGCAGCCAAGGGTACTATGGCTACACCTTC
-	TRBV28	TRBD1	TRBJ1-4	CASSLWTGGRANEKLFF	TGTGCCAGCAGTTTATGGACAGGGGGCAGGGCTAATGAAAAACTGTTTTTT
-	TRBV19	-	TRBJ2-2	CASSSRGMATGELFF	TGTGCCAGTAGTAGTCGGGGGATGGCCACCGGGGAGCTGTTTTTT
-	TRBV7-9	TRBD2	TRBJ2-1	CASSLGTSGRAESYNEQFF	TGTGCCAGCAGCTTAGGGACTAGCGGGAGGGCCGAGTCCTACAATGAGCAGTTCTTC
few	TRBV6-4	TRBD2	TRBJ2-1	CASSDSTSGSNEQFF	TGTGCCAGCAGTGACTCGACTAGCGGGTCTAATGAGCAGTTCTTC